Sequencing of this T cell receptor (beta chain) was carried out in a study of blood T cell repertoires in COVID-19. In germline, CDR1 is SGHTA, CDR2 FQGTGA. The junction had 17 bases not matched to a gene; V was cut back by 8 bases and J by 3 bases. The CDR3 length is 17 residues. Sequenced by immunoSEQ multiplex PCR; TCRdb stores in-frame clones only, minus some. The table shows hundreds of thousands of clones, with roughly 85% occurring only once. Clinical history as reported by participants underpinned cohort assignment. This rearrangement joins TRBV7-3 to TRBJ2-7, with 9 bases aligning to TRBD1. This TCR was recovered from a woman aged 40-49 years who had recovered from COVID-19. The material sequenced was PBMCs or T cells enriched from blood (not recorded which). The CDR3 nucleotides are TGTGCCAGCGGCATCAATTCCGGACAGGGGTGGAACTACGAGCAGTACTTC. The encoded protein is CASGINSGQGWNYEQYF.